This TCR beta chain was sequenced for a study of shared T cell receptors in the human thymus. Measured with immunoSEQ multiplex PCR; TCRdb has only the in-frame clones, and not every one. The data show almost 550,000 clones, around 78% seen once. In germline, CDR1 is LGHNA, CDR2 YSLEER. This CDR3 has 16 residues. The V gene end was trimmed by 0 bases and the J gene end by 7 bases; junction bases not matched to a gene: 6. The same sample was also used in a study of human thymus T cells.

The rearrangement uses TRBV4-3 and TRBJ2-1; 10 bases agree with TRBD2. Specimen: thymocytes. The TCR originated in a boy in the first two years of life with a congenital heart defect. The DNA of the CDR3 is TGCGCCAGCAGCCAAGATAGGGGACTAGCGACGAATGAGCAGTTCTTC. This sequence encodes CASSQDRGLATNEQFF.